The sequence of this T cell receptor (beta chain) was determined in a study of response to subunit inactivated influenza vaccine. General observations from the study: It was suggested by the authors that few new T cells are recruited by each seasonal influenza vaccination.

TCRdb processed the RT-PCR reads anew with MiXCR; each CDR3 protein has one entry. The data show around 180,000 distinct CDR3 sequences, about 9.3% seen once. Only a few counts were recorded for this clonotype. The antigen is not known. Deletions cut 8 bases from V and 3 bases from J, with 14 bases between. Germline assignment: CDR1 MNHEY and CDR2 SVGEGT. The length of the CDR3 is 13 residues. The sample here was non-naive T cells sorted from PBMCs, taken on the day of vaccination. This TCR came from a man in his forties or fifties who received an inactivated influenza vaccine. J is TRBJ2-7 and V is TRBV6-2 or TRBV6-3; tentatively, D is TRBD2 (6 bases). In DNA, the CDR3 is TGTGCCAGCTCTCGGGGAGGTGACTACGAGCAGTACTTC. Translation gives CASSRGGDYEQYF.